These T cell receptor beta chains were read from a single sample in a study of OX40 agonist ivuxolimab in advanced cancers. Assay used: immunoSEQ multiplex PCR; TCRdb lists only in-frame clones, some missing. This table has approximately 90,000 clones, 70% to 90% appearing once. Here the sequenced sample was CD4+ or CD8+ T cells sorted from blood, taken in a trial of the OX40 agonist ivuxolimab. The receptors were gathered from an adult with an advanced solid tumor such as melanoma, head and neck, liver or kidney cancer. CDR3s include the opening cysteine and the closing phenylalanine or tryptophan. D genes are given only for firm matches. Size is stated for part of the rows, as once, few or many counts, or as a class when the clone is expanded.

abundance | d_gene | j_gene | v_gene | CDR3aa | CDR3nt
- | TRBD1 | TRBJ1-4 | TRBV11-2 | CASSSSDRRGEKLFF | TGTGCCAGCAGCTCGTCGGACAGGAGGGGCGAAAAACTGTTTTTT
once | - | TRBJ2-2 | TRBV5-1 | CASSYRDTNTGELFF | TGCGCCAGCAGCTACAGGGATACGAACACCGGGGAGCTGTTTTTT
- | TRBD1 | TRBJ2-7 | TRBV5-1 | CASSYGGQGNYEQYF | TGCGCCAGCAGCTATGGGGGACAGGGGAACTACGAGCAGTACTTC
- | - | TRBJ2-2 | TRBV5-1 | CASLPGETGELFF | TGCGCCAGCCTCCCCGGGGAGACCGGGGAGCTGTTTTTT
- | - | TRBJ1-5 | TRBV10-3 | CAISESGWGENQPQHF | TGTGCCATCAGTGAGTCCGGGTGGGGGGAAAATCAGCCCCAGCATTTT
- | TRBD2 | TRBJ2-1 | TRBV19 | CASRRSPSGGAGYNEQFF | TGTGCCAGTAGACGATCTCCTAGCGGGGGGGCGGGTTACAATGAGCAGTTCTTC
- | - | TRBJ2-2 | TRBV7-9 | CASSLVVNTGELFF | TGTGCCAGCAGCTTAGTTGTGAACACCGGGGAGCTGTTTTTT
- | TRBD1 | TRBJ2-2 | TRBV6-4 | CASRRQGGTGELFF | TGTGCCAGCAGAAGACAGGGTGGAACCGGGGAGCTGTTTTTT
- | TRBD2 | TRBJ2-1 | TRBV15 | CATSRDPTGTSGKEQFF | TGTGCCACCAGCAGAGATCCGACCGGGACTAGCGGTAAAGAGCAGTTCTTC
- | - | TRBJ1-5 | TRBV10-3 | CANADSSNQPQHF | TGTGCCAACGCGGACAGTAGCAATCAGCCCCAGCATTTT
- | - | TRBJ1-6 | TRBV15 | CATSREYNSPLHF | TGTGCCACCAGCAGGGAATATAATTCACCCCTCCACTTT
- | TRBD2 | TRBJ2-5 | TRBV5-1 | CASSLVLASGAETQYF | TGCGCCAGCAGCTTGGTCCTGGCTAGCGGGGCGGAGACCCAGTACTTC
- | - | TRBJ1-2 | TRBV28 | CASSGTNYGYTF | TGTGCCAGCAGTGGGACCAACTATGGCTACACCTTC
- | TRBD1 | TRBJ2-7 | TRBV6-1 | CASSGDRDRGHEQYF | TGTGCCAGCAGTGGGGACCGGGACAGGGGGCACGAGCAGTACTTC
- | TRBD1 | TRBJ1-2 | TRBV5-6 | CASKDRGLGYGYTF | TGTGCCAGCAAAGACAGGGGGCTTGGGTATGGCTACACCTTC
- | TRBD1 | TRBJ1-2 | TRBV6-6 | CASSYRPPGTGGGYTF | TGTGCCAGCAGTTACCGACCCCCCGGGACAGGGGGTGGCTACACCTTC
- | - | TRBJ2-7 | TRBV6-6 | CASSYSGDEQYF | TGTGCCAGCAGTTACTCAGGGGACGAGCAGTACTTC
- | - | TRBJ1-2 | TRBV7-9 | CASSYDGGPGYGYTF | TGTGCCAGCAGCTACGACGGGGGCCCGGGCTATGGCTACACCTTC
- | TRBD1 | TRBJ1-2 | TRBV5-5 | CASSLEGQRNYGYTF | TGTGCCAGCAGCTTGGAGGGACAGCGGAACTATGGCTACACCTTC
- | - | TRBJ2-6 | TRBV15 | CATSRETSGANVLTF | TGTGCCACCAGCAGAGAGACCTCTGGGGCCAACGTCCTGACTTTC
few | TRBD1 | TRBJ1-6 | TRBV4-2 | CASSQGQGASSPLHF | TGTGCCAGCAGCCAGGGACAGGGGGCGAGTTCACCCCTCCACTTT
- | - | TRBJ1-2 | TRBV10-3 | CAIRADSNYGYTF | TGTGCCATCAGAGCCGACAGTAACTATGGCTACACCTTC
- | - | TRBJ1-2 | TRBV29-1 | CSVERGARNYGYTF | TGCAGCGTTGAACGTGGGGCTCGAAACTATGGCTACACCTTC
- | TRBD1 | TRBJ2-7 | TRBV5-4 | CASSLGGQGAGEQYF | TGTGCCAGCAGCTTAGGGGGACAGGGGGCCGGCGAGCAGTACTTC
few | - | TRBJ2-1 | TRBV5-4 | CASSVPTQSSYNEQFF | TGTGCCAGCAGCGTGCCCACTCAGAGCTCCTACAATGAGCAGTTCTTC
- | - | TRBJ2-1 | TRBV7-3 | CASSLTIGQQFF | TGTGCCAGCAGCTTAACGATCGGGCAGCAGTTCTTC
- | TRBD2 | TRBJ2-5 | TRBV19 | CASNNRIGLAETQYF | TGTGCCAGTAACAACAGAATCGGACTAGCGGAGACCCAGTACTTC
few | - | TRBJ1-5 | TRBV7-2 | CASSLVDKGNQPQHF | TGTGCCAGCAGCTTAGTGGACAAGGGCAATCAGCCCCAGCATTTT
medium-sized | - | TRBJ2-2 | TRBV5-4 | CASSSQGRGTGELFF | TGTGCCAGCAGCTCACAGGGGAGGGGCACCGGGGAGCTGTTTTTT
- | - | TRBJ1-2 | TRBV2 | CASKTANYGYTF | TGTGCCAGCAAGACAGCTAACTATGGCTACACCTTC
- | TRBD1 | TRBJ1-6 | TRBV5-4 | CASSRGTGGNRDSPLHF | TGTGCCAGCAGCCGAGGGACAGGGGGCAATCGGGATTCACCCCTCCACTTT
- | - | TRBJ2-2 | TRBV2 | CASSPRTNTGELFF | TGTGCCAGCAGCCCCCGGACTAACACCGGGGAGCTGTTTTTT
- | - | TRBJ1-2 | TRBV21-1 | CASSNETGYGYTF | TGTGCCAGCAGCAACGAGACAGGGTATGGCTACACCTTC
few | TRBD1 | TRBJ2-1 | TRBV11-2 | CASSLEGQAHNEQFF | TGTGCCAGCAGCTTAGAGGGACAGGCCCACAATGAGCAGTTCTTC
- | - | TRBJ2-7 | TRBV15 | CATSQNTGKYEQYF | TGTGCCACCAGCCAAAATACAGGGAAATACGAGCAGTACTTC
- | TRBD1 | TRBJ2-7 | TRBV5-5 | CASTRTGPSYEQYF | TGTGCCAGCACCAGGACAGGACCGTCCTACGAGCAGTACTTC
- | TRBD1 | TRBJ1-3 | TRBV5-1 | CASSPGTGLPSGNTIYF | TGCGCCAGCAGCCCTGGGACAGGACTCCCCTCTGGAAACACCATATATTTT